What follows are 7 T cell receptor beta chains derived from one specimen sequenced in a study of CD8 T cells in ankylosing spondylitis. Whole-study findings and limits: Made up of 7 to 9 highly homologous variants, a TCR beta motif appeared characteristic of ankylosing spondylitis blood.

Their cognate antigens are unknown. TCRdb independently ran MiXCR on the 5' RACE reads; one entry per CDR3 protein. This table holds around 540,000 distinct CDR3 sequences, 9.5% to 15% found once. The source material was blood, either unsorted or a sorted T cell fraction (not recorded which). These receptors were collected from a male donor with ankylosing spondylitis.

This clonotype has just a few counts. The chain is built from TRBV2 and TRBJ2-7; D is unclear. V lost 5 bases, J lost 3 bases, and 17 bases lay in between. There are 15 residues in the CDR3. CDR1 is SNHLY, CDR2 FYNNEI, per germline. CDR3 sequence: CASSTSGGLLYEQYF. The CDR3 coding sequence is TGTGCCAGCAGTACCTCAGGCGGCCTCCTCTACGAGCAGTACTTC.

The chain joins TRBV9 to TRBJ1-4; TRBD1 is a possible D gene (5 bases). The CDR3 extends over 16 amino acids. Trimming pared 0 bases from V and 7 bases from J, leaving 16 bases between. CDR1 and CDR2 (germline): SGDLS, YYNGEE. CDR3 DNA sequence: TGTGCCAGCAGCGTAGGTAGTGAGGGGTTTGGTGAAAAACTGTTTTTT. Protein: CASSVGSEGFGEKLFF.

V is TRBV13 and J is TRBJ2-5; D is perhaps TRBD1 (6 bases). The germline V gene encodes CDR1 PRHDT and CDR2 FYEKMQ (reference sequence). The V gene lost 5 bases and the J gene lost 0 bases, with 10 bases spanning the gap. There are 14 residues in the CDR3. CDR3 nucleotides: TGTGCCAGCAGCCAGGACAGAAACCAAGAGACCCAGTACTTC. The encoded protein is CASSQDRNQETQYF.

This clonotype was seen only a few times. The chain couples TRBV5-5 to TRBJ2-1, with D unresolved. Germline CDR1 is SGHKS and CDR2 is YYEKEE (reference sequence). The CDR3 totals 13 residues. Trimming removed 7 bases from V and 3 bases from J, with 11 bases in between. The CDR3 DNA follows: TGTGCCAGCCTACGCGTAGGCTACAATGAGCAGTTCTTC. As protein: CASLRVGYNEQFF.

The rearrangement joins TRBV7-8 to TRBJ1-5; no clear D. This CDR3 comprises 15 residues. Trimming removed 1 base at V and 7 bases at J, with 14 bases between. Germline values: CDR1 SGHVS, CDR2 FQNEAQ. This chain's CDR3 is CASSLVIQEDQPQHF. As DNA, the CDR3 is TGTGCCAGCAGCTTAGTAATCCAAGAGGACCAGCCCCAGCATTTT.

The gene calls are TRBV27 and TRBJ2-7; the match to TRBD2 covers 9 bases. The CDR3 consists of 16 residues. Germline V gene data show CDR1 as MNHEY and CDR2 as SMNVEV (reference sequence). V dropped 3 bases and J dropped 0; count of bases not matched to a gene: 6. The CDR3 bases are TGTGCCAGCAGTTTCCGACTAGCGGAGAGCTCCTACGAGCAGTACTTC. Amino acid sequence: CASSFRLAESSYEQYF.

V usage is TRBV7-8 and J usage is TRBJ2-1; TRBD1 agrees at 11 bases. In germline, CDR1 is SGHVS, CDR2 FQNEAQ. The CDR3 is 15 amino acids. The V and J ends lost 5 bases and 6 bases, in that order; junction bases with no gene match: 6. This chain's CDR3 is CASSRTGTGGNEQFF. CDR3 DNA sequence: TGTGCCAGCAGCAGGACCGGGACAGGGGGCAATGAGCAGTTCTTC.